This TCR beta chain originates from a study of PD-L1 blockade in urothelial cancer. Turning to the study itself: Patients commenced intravenous atezolizumab, 1,200 mg every 3 weeks, at some point between 2013 and 2015. Timepoints chosen for blood analysis were 3 weeks (second dose) and 6 weeks after treatment start.

The time point is: pretreatment peripheral blood. Of note for this clone: Antigen unknown.

Study observations and caveats: Below-median pretreatment blood TCR clonality predicted better survival.

Profiled with immunoSEQ multiplex PCR; TCRdb holds only in-frame clones, not every one. The data contain about 43,000 clones, more than 75% of them singletons. The V and J ends lost 4 bases and 0 bases respectively, with 10 bases between them. CDR3 length equals 14 residues. Germline loops: CDR1 GTSNPN, CDR2 SVGIG (reference sequence). The chain is built from TRBV30 and TRBJ1-3; the D gene is possibly TRBD1 (6 bases). Sequenced here: PBMCs, sampled around atezolizumab (anti-PD-L1) treatment. The TCR originated in a man aged 55 to 70 with urothelial cancer. The CDR3 region is CAWTGTISGNTIYF. CDR3 nucleotide sequence: TGTGCCTGGACTGGGACAATCTCTGGAAACACCATATATTTT.